The 3 T cell receptor beta chains in this list originate from one sample, sequenced in a study of T cell repertoires in aging, cancer and after chemotherapy. The template was genomic DNA from peripheral blood, not RNA. TRB rearrangements spanning V, D and J were amplified using mixed TRB-A/B primers. MiXCR was run by TCRdb on the multiplex PCR reads, yielding one entry per CDR3 protein. The sample lists some 9,500 distinct CDR3 sequences, roughly a quarter occurring once. The material sequenced was blood. These receptors were taken from a human donor in good health.

This clonotype is termed medium-sized. The chain links TRBV15 to TRBJ2-7, with 9 bases identical to TRBD1. The germline V gene has CDR1 LNHNV and CDR2 YYDKDF (reference sequence). V was pared by 3 bases and J by 5 bases, with 5 bases of the junction left unmatched. CDR3 size: 14 residues. The CDR3 loop reads CATSRTGGVHEQYF. Written as DNA, the CDR3 is TGTGCCACCAGCAGGACAGGGGGTGTCCACGAGCAGTACTTC.

V gene TRBV24-1 combines with J gene TRBJ2-5, with D uncertain. Between the trimmed V and J ends, which lost 6 bases and 5 bases, there was a span of 12 bases. Germline lookup yields CDR1 KGHDR and CDR2 SFDVKD. This CDR3 spans 13 amino acids. The CDR3 here is CATSWARMETQYF. As DNA, the CDR3 is TGTGCCACCAGTTGGGCCAGGATGGAGACCCAGTACTTC.

This clonotype is medium-sized (0.01 to 0.1%) in the sample. The chain couples TRBV19 to TRBJ2-1; 9 positions agree with TRBD2. This CDR3 is built from 14 residues. V shed 8 bases, J shed 6 bases, and the junction held 8 bases outside the gene matches. Germline assignment: CDR1 LNHDA and CDR2 SQIVND (reference sequence). This chain's CDR3 is CASGQGLASNEQFF. CDR3 sequence (DNA): TGTGCCAGTGGGCAGGGACTAGCCTCCAATGAGCAGTTCTTC.